The clone carrying this T cell receptor beta chain was seen only once. Enrolment of Seattle patients took place during active infection, and they were followed longitudinally. This specimen comes from a study of blood T cell repertoires in COVID-19. Overall study context: PBMCs, B-cell-depleted T cells, or T cells were the source of the cDNA or gDNA that made up the material.

Original data processing: The authors estimated nucleated cell counts from reference gene primer amplification. Produced via immunoSEQ multiplex PCR; TCRdb's table is partial and in-frame only. V and J calls plus clone size are reproduced from that table; the DNA served to infer D and trimming. This table holds 200,000 or so clones, about 93% found once. The CDR3 totals 13 residues. V dropped 4 bases and J dropped 4; count of bases not matched to a gene: 4. Germline V gene data show CDR1 as SGHTS and CDR2 as YDEGEE. Sequenced: peripheral blood. This TCR derives from a man in his 60s with COVID-19, enrolled during active disease. This sequence joins TRBV5-8 and TRBJ1-2, with 7 nucleotides matching TRBD1. For the CDR3, the DNA is TGTGCCAGCAGCCTGGACAGGTTCTATGGCTACACCTTC. Translated: CASSLDRFYGYTF.